This TCR beta chain appears in the sequencing data of a study of T cells in Graves' hyperthyroidism and ophthalmopathy. The study, taken as a whole, reports: Using 13 V-J features, a model discriminated ophthalmopathy from stable hyperthyroidism. Onset of ophthalmopathy came a median approximately 6.5 months after the model predicted it.

Thyroid ultrasound, orbital computed tomography, clinical symptoms, and serum thyroxine and TRAb underpinned diagnoses. CDR3 length equals 16 residues. Germline V CDR1 and CDR2: SGHDN, FVKESK. With V trimmed by 4 bases and J by 5 bases, 7 bases remained unmatched. For this clonotype: Its specificity is unknown.

Amplified TCR beta CDR3 regions derived from RNA transcripts. HTBI primers drove first-round RT-PCR of the TCR CDR3. TCRdb fed the multiplex PCR reads into MiXCR, producing one record per CDR3 protein. The sample yields some 620,000 distinct CDR3 sequences, 15% to 20% seen once. The clonotype originates from a young woman with Graves' hyperthyroidism. The specimen was blood. The gene calls are TRBV14 and TRBJ2-1; TRBD2 agrees at 11 bases. This chain's CDR3 is CASSLSPGLADNEQFF. CDR3 DNA sequence: TGTGCCAGCAGCCTCTCTCCGGGACTAGCGGACAATGAGCAGTTCTTC.